The 18 T cell receptor beta chains below all came from one sample that was sequenced in a study of cytomegalovirus exposure and HLA in healthy donors. The repertoire was sequenced with immunoSEQ multiplex PCR; TCRdb's copy has only in-frame clones and lacks some. This table holds roughly 330,000 clones, around 90% found once. The sample was PBMCs. The receptors derive from a woman aged 30 to 39 in good health and CMV-seropositive.

V and J are TRBV30 and TRBJ1-6; 11 bases align to TRBD1. J lost 8 bases, V lost 5 bases, and 2 bases had no gene match. Germline assignment: CDR1 GTSNPN and CDR2 SVGIG (reference sequence). This CDR3 is built from 13 residues. CDR3 amino acids: CAWGTGGYSPLHF. DNA of the CDR3: TGTGCCTGGGGGACAGGGGGGTATTCACCCCTCCACTTT.

The chain joins TRBV7-6 to TRBJ1-6; D is perhaps TRBD1 (6 bases). The V gene's germline CDR1 is SGHVS and CDR2 FNYEAQ. Trimming pared 2 bases from V and 7 bases from J, leaving 12 bases between. The CDR3 contains 15 residues. The CDR3 DNA reads TGTGCCAGCAGCTTATCTAGGGGGTGGAATTCACCCCTCCACTTT. This codes for CASSLSRGWNSPLHF. Looking up the rest from reference TRBV7-6 and TRBJ1-6 gives the full variable domain: GAGVSQSPRYKVTKRGQDVALRCDPISGHVSLYWYRQALGQGPEFLTYFNYEAQQDKSGLPNDRFSAERPEGSISTLTIQRTEQRDSAMYRCASSLSRGWNSPLHFGNGTRLTVT.

The chain is built from TRBV5-1 and TRBJ2-2; weak D call: TRBD1 (6 bases). The V end lost 4 bases, the J end lost 1 base, and 17 bases lay between the germline ends. This CDR3 spans 17 amino acids. Looked up from germline, CDR1 is SGHRS and CDR2 is YFSETQ. The CDR3 here is CASSVTGTPKNTGELFF. CDR3 DNA sequence: TGCGCCAGCAGCGTCACAGGGACCCCAAAGAACACCGGGGAGCTGTTTTTT.

The chain is built from TRBV28 and TRBJ2-7; maybe TRBD1 (5 bases). V lost 6 bases to trimming and J lost 2 bases, with 11 bases between them. The CDR3 contains 13 residues. Germline V gene sequence: CDR1 MDHEN, CDR2 SYDVKM. The CDR3 loop reads CASSDGQPYEQYF. The CDR3 DNA sequence: TGTGCCAGCAGCGACGGACAACCCTACGAGCAGTACTTC.

In its sample, this clone was seen a few times. The CDR3 sequence is CASHGGGRDTF. In DNA form, the CDR3 reads TGTGCCAGCCATGGAGGAGGGCGTGACACCTTC. This chain joins TRBV25-1 and TRBJ1-2; D unclear. The V and J ends lost 8 bases and 12 bases respectively, with 16 bases between them. This CDR3 contains 11 residues. Germline V CDR1 and CDR2: MGHDK, SYGVNS.

The chain recombines TRBV7-9 with TRBJ1-4, with no clear D. V was shortened by 3 bases and J by 5 bases, with 13 bases between the two germline ends. CDR1 and CDR2 (germline): SEHNR, FQNEAQ (reference sequence). The CDR3 is 15 amino acids. Here the CDR3 reads CASSFPTERNEKLFF. The CDR3 DNA is TGTGCCAGCAGCTTCCCCACCGAGAGAAATGAAAAACTGTTTTTT.

The genes are TRBV19 and TRBJ1-5, with unresolved D. V shed 3 bases and J shed 8 bases, with 14 bases lying between them. This CDR3 contains 14 residues. The germline V gene encodes CDR1 LNHDA and CDR2 SQIVND (reference sequence). DNA of the CDR3: TGTGCCAGTAGTATTGACAACCTCGGGGAGCCCCAGCATTTT. This translates into CASSIDNLGEPQHF.

CDR3 sequence: CASSLLPSGRADQDGELFF. The CDR3 region has the DNA TGTGCCAGCAGTTTACTCCCTAGCGGGAGGGCCGACCAGGACGGGGAGCTGTTTTTT. V and J are TRBV28 and TRBJ2-2; 12 bases align to TRBD2. V shed 2 bases and J 7 bases; nucleotides not matched to a gene: 14. Germline CDR1 is MDHEN and CDR2 is SYDVKM. The CDR3 extends over 19 amino acids.

The rearrangement links TRBV25-1 to TRBJ1-1, with TRBD1 identical over 7 bases. Germline V gene sequence: CDR1 MGHDK, CDR2 SYGVNS. The CDR3 length is 14 residues. The V and J ends lost 7 bases and 4 bases, in that order; junction bases with no gene match: 9. CDR3 nucleotides: TGTGCCAGCATACCAGGGGGTTGGAGCACTGAAGCTTTCTTT. Its translation: CASIPGGWSTEAFF. The whole variable domain, remainder taken from reference TRBV25-1 and TRBJ1-1, is EADIYQTPRYLVIGTGKKITLECSQTMGHDKMYWYQQDPGMELHLIHYSYGVNSTEKGDLSSESTVSRIRTEHFPLTLESARPSHTSQYLCASIPGGWSTEAFFGQGTRLTVV.

There are a few counts of this clone. The chain joins TRBV4-2 to TRBJ2-7; tentatively, D is TRBD2 (5 bases). This CDR3 contains 17 residues. CDR1 is LGHNA, CDR2 YNFKEQ, per germline. Trimming took off 1 base at V and 0 bases at J, with 16 bases between the two ends. The CDR3 loop reads CASSQGPGSGSSYEQYF. CDR3 nucleotide sequence: TGTGCCAGCAGCCAAGGGCCGGGGAGCGGCAGCTCCTACGAGCAGTACTTC.

This clone was detected only a few times. This sequence joins TRBV5-1 and TRBJ2-1; D is unclear. This CDR3 spans 12 amino acids. CDR1 and CDR2 (germline): SGHRS, YFSETQ. V lost 3 bases to trimming and J lost 5 bases, with 6 bases between them. The CDR3: CASSSQNNEQFF. CDR3 DNA: TGCGCCAGCAGCTCTCAGAACAATGAGCAGTTCTTC.

The chain recombines TRBV29-1 with TRBJ2-2, with 7 bases lining up with TRBD2. The CDR3 totals 14 residues. The germline CDR1 and CDR2 sequences are SQVTM and ANQGSEA. With 6 bases clipped from V and 8 bases from J, the junction kept 12 bases outside the gene matches. In DNA, the CDR3 is TGCAGCGTCGCACTAGCGTCCCCGGGAGGGGAGCTGTTTTTT. Its protein product is CSVALASPGGELFF.

The table lists this clone with a count of one. This chain connects TRBV7-9 to TRBJ1-6; D uncertain. Germline assignment: CDR1 SEHNR and CDR2 FQNEAQ (reference sequence). The CDR3 length is 15 residues. The germline V and J ends were trimmed by 4 bases and 4 bases, with 11 bases remaining between them. CDR3 residues: CASSWGDTYNSPLHF. CDR3 nucleotides: TGTGCCAGCAGCTGGGGAGACACTTATAATTCACCCCTCCACTTT.

This clone has a single count. This chain connects TRBV11-3 to TRBJ2-7; unclear D gene. The CDR3 totals 13 residues. The V gene lost 3 bases and the J gene lost 6 bases, with 12 bases spanning the gap. CDR1 is SGHNT, CDR2 YENEEA, per germline. The CDR3 sequence is CASSFGPSTEQYF. The CDR3, as DNA: TGTGCCAGCAGCTTTGGCCCCTCGACCGAGCAGTACTTC.

This sequence joins TRBV19 and TRBJ2-6; no reliable D call. Germline loops: CDR1 LNHDA, CDR2 SQIVND (reference sequence). V was pared by 3 bases and J by 1 base, with 19 bases between. This CDR3 spans 19 amino acids. The CDR3 nucleotides are TGTGCCAGTAGTATTGGCTTAAGGTTTCTGGGATCTGGGGCCAACGTCCTGACTTTC. Its protein product is CASSIGLRFLGSGANVLTF.

V and J are TRBV6-5 and TRBJ2-7; D call uncertain. V gave up 6 bases and J gave up 0 bases, with 12 bases separating them. Germline V gene lookup returns CDR1 MNHEY and CDR2 SVGAGI. The CDR3 spans 14 residues. Here the CDR3 DNA reads TGTGCCAGCAGCAGTACAACGAGCTCCTACGAGCAGTACTTC. This codes for CASSSTTSSYEQYF.

This clone has a count of ten or more. This chain uses TRBV29-1 with TRBJ2-4; possibly TRBD1 or TRBD2 for D (5 bases each). Germline V gene data show CDR1 as SQVTM and CDR2 as ANQGSEA. The V gene lost 5 bases and the J gene lost 9 bases, with 23 bases spanning the gap. The CDR3 sequence is 15 residues long. The CDR3 bases are TGCAGCGTTAGTACCCCGGGGCTGGCCGGTGGCATTCAGTACTTC. Amino acid sequence: CSVSTPGLAGGIQYF. Filled out from reference TRBV29-1 and TRBJ2-4, the complete variable domain reads SAVISQKPSRDICQRGTSLTIQCQVDSQVTMMFWYRQQPGQSLTLIATANQGSEATYESGFVIDKFPISRPNLTFSTLTVSNMSPEDSSIYLCSVSTPGLAGGIQYFGAGTRLSVL.

The rearrangement links TRBV4-2 to TRBJ2-7; D is undetermined. V was shortened by 2 bases and J by 1 base, with 6 bases between the two germline ends. CDR3 length: 13 amino acids. Germline lookup yields CDR1 LGHNA and CDR2 YNFKEQ. CDR3 amino acids: CASSQFVSYEQYF. The CDR3 DNA reads as TGTGCCAGCAGCCAATTTGTATCCTACGAGCAGTACTTC.